One T cell receptor (beta chain) is described in this entry. Its antigen remains unidentified. Germline CDR1 and CDR2: SGHTA and FQGTGA. The CDR3 is made up of 14 amino acids. Losses at the gene ends were 5 bases for V and 13 bases for J; bases not matched to a gene: 11. Each CDR3 protein gets one entry after TCRdb re-called the 5' RACE reads with MiXCR. Of about 560,000 distinct CDR3 sequences listed, 17% are singletons. The sample comes from a study of T-cell memory formation after mild COVID-19. Study observations and caveats: Pre-infection memory showed some responding clones, and this suggested that cross-reactive memory joined.

The sequence was obtained from an adult woman who had mild COVID-19 (a few samples of this study predate the infection). Cell type and time point are not known. The chain has TRBV7-3 and TRBJ2-1, with 10 bases matching TRBD2. The sample was PBMCs or a T cell subset sorted from them (not recorded which). CDR3 sequence: CASSPEGAGGPQFF. CDR3 DNA: TGTGCCAGCAGCCCTGAAGGAGCGGGGGGGCCTCAGTTCTTC.